This entry concerns a single T cell receptor (beta chain). The target antigen is unknown. The PCR employed 60 Vbeta primers together with 13 Jbeta primers. Only in-frame clones appear in the TCRdb table, and some are missing; sequencing was by immunoSEQ multiplex PCR. The table lists some 190,000 clones, more than 60% of them singletons. Germline V CDR1 and CDR2: MRHNA, SNTAGT. The CDR3 consists of 17 residues. With 9 bases clipped from V and 4 bases from J, the junction kept 18 bases outside the gene matches. The data were obtained in a study of cytomegalovirus exposure and HLA in healthy donors. Study-level information: There were over 350 genotyped donors. Of these, roughly 82% fell in the genetic ancestry cluster associated with self-reported Caucasian donors. Study results and caveats: In a later analysis, across HLA loci, associated TCR counts were highest for DRB1, lowest for HLA-C. The likely origin of a cluster of highly shared sequence variants was a sequencing artifact. Later analysis associated a missense DCLRE1C variant with TCR beta V- and J-gene trimming.

The chain carries TRBV6-4 and TRBJ2-1, with 7 bases fitting TRBD2. The origin of this receptor is a woman between 25 and 40 years old in good health and CMV-seropositive. Sequences were obtained from PBMCs. CDR3 loop: CARQVRSLATKYNEQFF. As DNA, the CDR3 is TGTGCCAGGCAAGTACGATCACTAGCGACAAAATACAATGAGCAGTTCTTC.